The 18 T cell receptor beta chains in this list originate from one sample, sequenced in a study of cytomegalovirus exposure and HLA in healthy donors. Primers included in the PCR were 60 Vbeta and 13 Jbeta primers. Repertoires were generated with immunoSEQ multiplex PCR, while TCRdb's copy carries only in-frame clones and drops some. The sample yields some 130,000 clones, around 77% seen once. Sequenced: PBMCs. Receptors were obtained from a woman aged 55-69 years in good health and CMV-seronegative.

Comments on this clone: Sequence at one end of the junction differs from germline and may be a read error. This sequence joins TRBV5-8 and TRBJ2-7; the match to TRBD2 covers 8 bases. The germline V gene encodes CDR1 SGHTS and CDR2 YDEGEE. The CDR3 covers 16 residues. CDR3 sequence: CASRKERGTISFEQYF. CDR3 sequence (DNA): TGTGCCAGCAGGAAAGAGCGGGGGACGATTTCCTTCGAGCAGTACTTC. The whole variable domain, filled in from reference TRBV5-8 and TRBJ2-7, reads EAGVTQSPTHLIKTRGQQATLRCSPISGHTSVYWYQQALGLGLQFLLWYDEGEERNRGNFPPRFSGRQFPNYSSELNVNALELEDSALYLCASRKERGTISFEQYFGPGTRLTVT.

The gene calls are TRBV5-1 and TRBJ2-1; 8 bases are shared with TRBD2. CDR3 length equals 16 residues. Losses at the gene ends were 0 bases for V and 2 bases for J; bases not matched to a gene: 4. Germline values: CDR1 SGHRS, CDR2 YFSETQ. The CDR3 sequence is CASSLGGLGTYNEQFF. The DNA of the CDR3 is TGCGCCAGCAGCTTGGGGGGACTAGGGACCTACAATGAGCAGTTCTTC.

V and J are TRBV15 and TRBJ2-1; D is perhaps TRBD2 (5 bases). Per the germline V gene, CDR1 is LNHNV and CDR2 is YYDKDF (reference sequence). The V end was cut by 1 base, the J end by 5 bases, with 12 bases between. The CDR3 is 15 residues long. The CDR3 DNA follows: TGTGCCACCAGCAGAGTTAGCGCTACACACAATGAGCAGTTCTTC. Residues: CATSRVSATHNEQFF.

This clone came up once. V gene TRBV19 combines with J gene TRBJ2-1; tentative D call: TRBD1 (5 bases). CDR1 is LNHDA and CDR2 is SQIVND in the germline V gene (reference sequence). Trimming took 6 bases from V and 0 from J, leaving 21 bases between them. This CDR3 region has 18 residues. The DNA for the CDR3 is TGTGCCAGTAGCAGAGACAGTCCGACTTCTTCCTCCTACAATGAGCAGTTCTTC. Amino acid sequence: CASSRDSPTSSSYNEQFF.

J is TRBJ1-4 and V is TRBV18, with D possibly TRBD1 on 5 matching bases. Looked up from germline, CDR1 is KGHSH and CDR2 is LQKENI. This CDR3 is built from 13 residues. V was clipped by 4 bases and J by 8 bases, with 11 bases between them. The CDR3 here is CASSRGQDEKLFF. The CDR3 nucleotides are TGTGCCAGCTCACGCGGACAAGACGAAAAACTGTTTTTT.

The CDR3 loop reads CAWSARGRRANEKLFF. CDR3 DNA sequence: TGTGCCTGGAGTGCGCGGGGCCGTCGAGCTAATGAAAAACTGTTTTTT. The genes are TRBV30 and TRBJ1-4, with a tentative D call TRBD1 (5 bases). Germline loops: CDR1 GTSNPN, CDR2 SVGIG (reference sequence). The CDR3 extends over 16 amino acids. Trimming shortened V by 1 base and J by 3 bases, and 15 bases separated the two germline ends. Complete variable domain (other parts from reference TRBV30 and TRBJ1-4): SQTIHQWPATLVQPVGSPLSLECTVEGTSNPNLYWYRQAAGRGLQLLFYSVGIGQISSEVPQNLSASRPQDRQFILSSKKLLLSDSGFYLCAWSARGRRANEKLFFGSGTQLSVL.

The V and J genes are TRBV19 and TRBJ2-3; TRBD1 agrees at 7 bases. The CDR3 runs to 18 residues. CDR1 and CDR2 (germline): LNHDA, SQIVND (reference sequence). Trimming removed 5 bases from V and 0 bases from J; junction bases left unmatched: 14. This chain's CDR3 is CASSGTHTRGSSTDTQYF. The CDR3 DNA reads TGTGCCAGTAGTGGGACGCACACCAGGGGGAGTAGCACAGATACGCAGTATTTT.

This sequence joins TRBV7-9 and TRBJ1-1, with D unresolved. V was shortened by 5 bases and J by 8 bases, with 12 bases between the two germline ends. Germline CDR1 and CDR2: SEHNR and FQNEAQ (reference sequence). The CDR3 is made up of 12 amino acids. The CDR3 loop is CASSPTGWEAFF. For the CDR3, the DNA is TGTGCCAGCAGCCCTACCGGTTGGGAAGCTTTCTTT.

Here the CDR3 DNA reads TGTGCCAGTAGTCCAAGGGCGGGTTCTTGGGTGAACGAGCAGTACTTC. Translation gives CASSPRAGSWVNEQYF. The chain links TRBV19 to TRBJ2-7; D may be TRBD2 (5 bases). The CDR3 runs to 16 residues. Trimming removed 5 bases at V and 5 bases at J, with 22 bases between. The V gene's germline CDR1 is LNHDA and CDR2 SQIVND (reference sequence). The whole variable domain, remainder taken from reference TRBV19 and TRBJ2-7, is DGGITQSPKYLFRKEGQNVTLSCEQNLNHDAMYWYRQDPGQGLRLIYYSQIVNDFQKGDIAEGYSVSREKKESFPLTVTSAQKNPTAFYLCASSPRAGSWVNEQYFGPGTRLTVT.

The sample holds one count of this clone. The rearrangement uses TRBV7-2 and TRBJ2-7; D is perhaps TRBD2 (5 bases). V lost 3 bases, J lost 2 bases, and 14 bases lay in between. Germline values: CDR1 SGHTA, CDR2 FQGNSA. The CDR3 sequence is 15 residues long. The chain's CDR3 is CASSFWRRAPYEQYF. The CDR3 DNA reads as TGTGCCAGCAGCTTTTGGAGGCGGGCACCCTACGAGCAGTACTTC.

This sequence joins TRBV6-5 and TRBJ1-4, with a possible D match to TRBD1 (6 bases). V was clipped by 5 bases and J by 7 bases, with 14 bases between them. CDR1 and CDR2 (germline): MNHEY, SVGAGI. This CDR3 is 14 amino acids long. The CDR3 loop reads CASSTQGRGEKLFF. The CDR3 nucleotides read TGTGCCAGCAGTACACAGGGACGGGGTGAAAAACTGTTTTTT.

The V call is TRBV4-1, the J call TRBJ1-5, with D unresolved. Between the trimmed V and J ends, which lost 4 bases and 3 bases, there was a span of 13 bases. Germline V gives CDR1 MGHRA, CDR2 YSYEKL. The CDR3 is 15 amino acids. CDR3 amino acids: CASSPWVRNNQPQHF. The CDR3 DNA follows: TGCGCCAGCAGCCCATGGGTGAGGAACAATCAGCCCCAGCATTTT.

This rearrangement joins TRBV27 to TRBJ1-5; 7 bases line up with TRBD1. Germline trimming cut 2 bases from V and 4 bases from J; bases unmatched to any gene: 8. The germline CDR1 and CDR2 sequences are MNHEY and SMNVEV (reference sequence). CDR3 size: 16 residues. The CDR3 sequence is CASSLSWGTVNQPQHF. As DNA, the CDR3 is TGTGCCAGCAGTTTAAGTTGGGGGACAGTTAATCAGCCCCAGCATTTT.

The V and J genes are TRBV28 and TRBJ1-2; TRBD1 might be the D (5 bases). CDR3 length: 12 residues. Trimming took off 6 bases at V and 2 bases at J, with 7 bases between the two ends. CDR1 is MDHEN, CDR2 SYDVKM, per germline. The CDR3: CASSGGNYGYTF. CDR3 coding DNA: TGTGCCAGCAGCGGGGGGAACTATGGCTACACCTTC.

The DNA of the CDR3 is TGTGCCTTCTCTTTCGGGGGGCACACTGAAGCTTTCTTT. This encodes CAFSFGGHTEAFF. The V and J genes are TRBV5-6 and TRBJ1-1; a weak D match, TRBD1 (6 bases). The CDR3 length is 13 residues. The V and J ends lost 10 bases and 3 bases respectively, with 16 bases between them. Germline values: CDR1 SGHDT, CDR2 YYEEEE.

As regards this clone: The junction does not match germline at one end; this may be a read error. This chain's CDR3 is CATSGDTGAQVYEQYF. The CDR3 bases are TGTGCCACCAGCGGAGATACAGGAGCCCAGGTCTACGAGCAGTACTTC. The chain has TRBV15 and TRBJ2-7; tentative D call: TRBD1 (5 bases). CDR3 size: 16 residues. Germline assignment: CDR1 LNHNV and CDR2 YYDKDF (reference sequence).

The J gene is TRBJ2-3, the V gene TRBV6-4, with 7 bases aligning to TRBD2. This CDR3 comprises 16 residues. The V and J ends lost 0 bases and 4 bases, in that order; junction bases with no gene match: 7. CDR1 is MRHNA and CDR2 is SNTAGT in the germline V gene. CDR3: CASSDSGGVGPDTQYF. The DNA of the CDR3 is TGTGCCAGCAGTGACTCGGGGGGGGTGGGCCCAGATACGCAGTATTTT.

This chain connects TRBV10-1 to TRBJ2-3, with 9 bases identical to TRBD2. This CDR3 has 16 residues. The germline gives CDR1 WNHNN, CDR2 SYGVQD (reference sequence). Trimming at V came to 6 bases and at J to 2 bases, leaving 9 bases not matched to a gene. CDR3 bases: TGCGCCAGCAGCAAGACTAGCGGCCTCAACACAGATACGCAGTATTTT. Translating gives CASSKTSGLNTDTQYF.